This entry describes one T cell receptor beta chain. Its antigen remains unidentified. CDR3 length equals 18 residues. The junction had 14 bases not matched to a gene; V was cut back by 4 bases and J by 6 bases. Per the germline V gene, CDR1 is SGHDN and CDR2 is FVKESK. The data derive from a study of T cell responses to AZD1222 COVID-19 vaccine. Assay used: immunoSEQ multiplex PCR; TCRdb lists only in-frame clones, some missing. Of approximately 150,000 clones listed, over 80% are singletons. Findings and limits, study-wide: Repertoire samples came only from after the peak T cell response. Across the whole spike, CD4 TCRs peaked at regions 160-218 and 743-854. The donor group comprised mostly white British people and more females; the analysis possibly underestimated clonal diversity.

The V call is TRBV14, the J call TRBJ1-5; 11 bases are a match to TRBD1. This specimen was peripheral blood, taken 28 days after the second dose of the MenACWY control vaccine. This receptor was obtained from an adult who received the MenACWY meningococcal vaccine as a control. CDR3 protein: CASSPSRDRGVLTQPQHF. The CDR3 DNA reads as TGTGCCAGCAGCCCGTCCCGGGACAGGGGGGTCCTGACTCAGCCCCAGCATTTT. Full variable domain (outside the CDR3, taken from reference TRBV14 and TRBJ1-5): EAGVTQFPSHSVIEKGQTVTLRCDPISGHDNLYWYRRVMGKEIKFLLHFVKESKQDESGMPNNRFLAERTGGTYSTLKVQPAELEDSGVYFCASSPSRDRGVLTQPQHFGDGTRLSIL.